This T cell receptor beta chain was identified in a study of cytomegalovirus exposure and HLA in healthy donors. PCR primers comprised 60 Vbeta and 13 Jbeta primers. Sequencing was performed with immunoSEQ multiplex PCR; in TCRdb, only in-frame clones are kept and a portion is missing. Among 150,000 to 180,000 clones, 70% to 80% were seen once, and the ten largest hold roughly 13%. Regarding the study as a whole: By HLA locus, TCR association rates varied in a later analysis, with DRB1 showing the most and HLA-C the fewest. One variant, a missense change in DCLRE1C, was linked in a later analysis to TCR beta V- and J-gene trimming. The study found most TCR sequences rare, yet found some public TCRs in many donors. In an earlier analysis, about 87% or about 30%: the productive usage of most TCR beta V segments.

Worth noting for this clone: The target antigen is unknown.

V was cut by 5 bases and J by 1 base, with 8 bases left in between. This CDR3 comprises 13 residues. CDR1 is SGHAT, CDR2 FQNNGV, per germline. Sequencing was carried out using PBMCs. The sequence was collected from a young man in good health and CMV-seropositive. The V gene is TRBV11-2, the J gene TRBJ1-1; D gene unclear. The CDR3 region has the DNA TGTGCCAGCAGCCAACAGAAGAACACTGAAGCTTTCTTT. Its protein product is CASSQQKNTEAFF.